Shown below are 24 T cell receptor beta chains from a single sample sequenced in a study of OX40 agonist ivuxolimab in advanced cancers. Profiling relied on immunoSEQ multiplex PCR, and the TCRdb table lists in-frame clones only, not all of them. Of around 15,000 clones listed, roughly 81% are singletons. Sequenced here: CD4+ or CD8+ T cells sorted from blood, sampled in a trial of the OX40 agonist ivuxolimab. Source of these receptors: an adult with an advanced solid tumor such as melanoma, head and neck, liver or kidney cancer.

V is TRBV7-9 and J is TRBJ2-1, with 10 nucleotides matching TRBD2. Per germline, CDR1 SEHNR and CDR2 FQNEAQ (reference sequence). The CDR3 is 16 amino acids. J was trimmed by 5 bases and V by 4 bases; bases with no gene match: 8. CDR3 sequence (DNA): TGTGCCAGCAGCTCCCCCAAACTAGCGGGGCACAATGAGCAGTTCTTC. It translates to CASSSPKLAGHNEQFF.

The CDR3 nucleotides are TGTGCCAGCAGTTTATACAGGGGAAAAACTGAAGCTTTCTTT. As protein: CASSLYRGKTEAFF. The V call is TRBV27, the J call TRBJ1-1; 7 nucleotides agree with TRBD1. CDR3 length: 14 amino acids. Germline CDR1 is MNHEY and CDR2 is SMNVEV (reference sequence). The trim removed 1 base at V and 5 bases at J, leaving 4 bases unmatched.

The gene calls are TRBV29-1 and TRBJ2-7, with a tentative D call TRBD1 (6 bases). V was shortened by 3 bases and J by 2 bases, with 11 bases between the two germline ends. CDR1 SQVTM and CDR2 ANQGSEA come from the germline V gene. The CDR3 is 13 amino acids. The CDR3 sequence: CSVEARGTYEQYF. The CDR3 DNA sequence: TGCAGCGTTGAGGCCAGGGGTACCTACGAGCAGTACTTC.

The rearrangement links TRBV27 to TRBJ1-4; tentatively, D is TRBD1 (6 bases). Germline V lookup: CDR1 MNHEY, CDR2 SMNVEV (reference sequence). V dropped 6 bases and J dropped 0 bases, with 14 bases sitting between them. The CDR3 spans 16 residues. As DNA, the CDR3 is TGTGCCAGCAGCCTAGGGGGGCGGTCAACTAATGAAAAACTGTTTTTT. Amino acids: CASSLGGRSTNEKLFF. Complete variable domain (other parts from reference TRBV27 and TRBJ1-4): EAQVTQNPRYLITVTGKKLTVTCSQNMNHEYMSWYRQDPGLGLRQIYYSMNVEVTDKGDVPEGYKVSRKEKRNFPLILESPSPNQTSLYFCASSLGGRSTNEKLFFGSGTQLSVL.

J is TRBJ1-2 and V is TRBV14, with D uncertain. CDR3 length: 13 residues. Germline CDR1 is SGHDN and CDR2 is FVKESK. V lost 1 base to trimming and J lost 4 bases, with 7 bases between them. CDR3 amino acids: CASSQGWSYGYTF. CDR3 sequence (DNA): TGTGCCAGCAGCCAAGGCTGGTCCTATGGCTACACCTTC. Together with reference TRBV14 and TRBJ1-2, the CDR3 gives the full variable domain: EAGVTQFPSHSVIEKGQTVTLRCDPISGHDNLYWYRRVMGKEIKFLLHFVKESKQDESGMPNNRFLAERTGGTYSTLKVQPAELEDSGVYFCASSQGWSYGYTFGSGTRLTVV.

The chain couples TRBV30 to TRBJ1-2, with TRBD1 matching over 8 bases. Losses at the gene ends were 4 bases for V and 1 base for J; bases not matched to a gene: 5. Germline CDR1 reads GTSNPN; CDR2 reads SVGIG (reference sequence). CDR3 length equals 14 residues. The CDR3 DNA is TGTGCCTGGACGGGACAGGCCCTTAACTATGGCTACACCTTC. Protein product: CAWTGQALNYGYTF.

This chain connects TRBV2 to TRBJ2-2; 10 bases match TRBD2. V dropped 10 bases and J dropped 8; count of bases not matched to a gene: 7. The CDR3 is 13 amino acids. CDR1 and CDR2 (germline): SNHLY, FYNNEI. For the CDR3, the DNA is TGTGCCACACTCGGACTAGCGGAGGGGGAGCTGTTTTTT. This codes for CATLGLAEGELFF.

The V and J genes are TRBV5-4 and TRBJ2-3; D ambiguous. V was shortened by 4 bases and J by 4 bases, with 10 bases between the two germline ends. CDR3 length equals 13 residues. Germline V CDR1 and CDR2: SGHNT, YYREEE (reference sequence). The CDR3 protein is CASSHGTADTQYF. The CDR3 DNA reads TGTGCCAGCAGCCACGGAACTGCAGATACGCAGTATTTT.

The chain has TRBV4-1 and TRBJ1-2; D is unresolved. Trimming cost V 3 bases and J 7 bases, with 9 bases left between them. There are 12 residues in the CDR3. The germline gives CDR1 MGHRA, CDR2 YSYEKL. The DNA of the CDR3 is TGCGCCAGCAGCCAGGGAATGGGTGGCTACACCTTC. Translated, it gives CASSQGMGGYTF.

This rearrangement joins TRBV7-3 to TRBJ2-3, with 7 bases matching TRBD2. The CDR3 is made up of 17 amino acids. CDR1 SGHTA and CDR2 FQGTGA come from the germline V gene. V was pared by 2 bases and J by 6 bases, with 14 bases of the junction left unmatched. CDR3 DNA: TGTGCCAGCAGCTTACCGACCGGGACTAAGCCCAGTGATACGCAGTATTTT. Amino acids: CASSLPTGTKPSDTQYF.

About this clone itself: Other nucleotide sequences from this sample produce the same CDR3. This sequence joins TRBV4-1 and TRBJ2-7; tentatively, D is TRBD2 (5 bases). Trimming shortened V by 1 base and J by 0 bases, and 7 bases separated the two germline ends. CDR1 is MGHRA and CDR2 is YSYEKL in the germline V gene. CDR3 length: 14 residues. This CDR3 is CASSQVGGSYEQYF. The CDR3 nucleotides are TGCGCCAGCAGCCAAGTCGGAGGCTCCTACGAGCAGTACTTC.

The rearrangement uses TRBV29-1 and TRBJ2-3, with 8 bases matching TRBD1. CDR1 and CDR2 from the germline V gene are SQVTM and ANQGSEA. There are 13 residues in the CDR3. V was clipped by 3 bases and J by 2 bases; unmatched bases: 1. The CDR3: CSVEDRDTDTQYF. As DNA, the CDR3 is TGCAGCGTTGAGGACAGGGACACAGATACGCAGTATTTT.

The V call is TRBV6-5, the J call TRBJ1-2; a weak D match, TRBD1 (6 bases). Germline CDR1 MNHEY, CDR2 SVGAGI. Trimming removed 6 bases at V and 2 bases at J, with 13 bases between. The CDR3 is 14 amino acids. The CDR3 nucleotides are TGTGCCAGCAGGACTAAAGGGGGAAACTATGGCTACACCTTC. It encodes CASRTKGGNYGYTF.

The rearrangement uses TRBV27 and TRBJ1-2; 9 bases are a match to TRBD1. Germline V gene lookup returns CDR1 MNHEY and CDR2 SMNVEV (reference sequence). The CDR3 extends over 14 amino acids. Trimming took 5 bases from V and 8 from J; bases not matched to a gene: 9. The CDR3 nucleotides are TGTGCCAGCAGTCCCGGGACAGGGATCGGGGGCTACACCTTC. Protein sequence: CASSPGTGIGGYTF.

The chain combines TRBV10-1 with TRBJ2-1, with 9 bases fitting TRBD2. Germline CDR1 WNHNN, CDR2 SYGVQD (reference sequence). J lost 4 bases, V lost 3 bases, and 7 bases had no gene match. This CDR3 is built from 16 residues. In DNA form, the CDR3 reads TGCGCCAGCAGTGAACGGCTAGCGGGACAGTACAATGAGCAGTTCTTC. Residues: CASSERLAGQYNEQFF.

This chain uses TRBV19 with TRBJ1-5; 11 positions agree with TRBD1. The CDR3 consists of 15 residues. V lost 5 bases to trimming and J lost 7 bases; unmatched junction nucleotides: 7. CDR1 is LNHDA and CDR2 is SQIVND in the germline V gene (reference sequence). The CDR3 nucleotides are TGTGCCAGTAGTCTTGGACAGGGGGCCGGCCAGCCCCAGCATTTT. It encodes CASSLGQGAGQPQHF.

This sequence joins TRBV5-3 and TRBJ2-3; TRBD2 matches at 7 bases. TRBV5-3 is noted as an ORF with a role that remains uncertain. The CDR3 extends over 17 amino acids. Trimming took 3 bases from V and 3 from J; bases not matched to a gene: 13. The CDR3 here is CARSSPGEGMGTDTQYF. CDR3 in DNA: TGTGCCAGAAGCTCACCCGGGGAGGGTATGGGGACAGATACGCAGTATTTT.

The CDR3 loop is CASSQSLQHARNTIYF. In nucleotides, the CDR3 is TGTGCCAGCAGCCAATCACTACAACACGCACGAAACACCATATATTTT. The J gene is TRBJ1-3, the V gene TRBV21-1. TRBV21-1 is designated a pseudogene. CDR3 size: 16 residues.

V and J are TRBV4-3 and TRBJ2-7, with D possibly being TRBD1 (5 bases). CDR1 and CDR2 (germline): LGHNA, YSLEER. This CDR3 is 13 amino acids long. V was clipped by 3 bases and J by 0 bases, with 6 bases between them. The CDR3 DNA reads TGCGCCAGCAGCCAGACAGCCTCCTACGAGCAGTACTTC. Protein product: CASSQTASYEQYF.

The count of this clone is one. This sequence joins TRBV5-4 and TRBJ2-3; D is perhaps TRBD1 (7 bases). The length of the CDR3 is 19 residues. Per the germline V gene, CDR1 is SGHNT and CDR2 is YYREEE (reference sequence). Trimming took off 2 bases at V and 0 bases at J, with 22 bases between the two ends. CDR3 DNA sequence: TGTGCCAGCAGCTTCCAGGAGGGGGCCTCGCTTATTAGCACAGATACGCAGTATTTT. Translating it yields CASSFQEGASLISTDTQYF.

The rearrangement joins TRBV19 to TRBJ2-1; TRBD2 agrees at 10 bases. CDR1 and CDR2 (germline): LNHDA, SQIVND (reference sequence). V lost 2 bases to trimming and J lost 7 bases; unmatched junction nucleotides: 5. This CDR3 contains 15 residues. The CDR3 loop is CASSINSGRLNEQFF. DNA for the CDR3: TGTGCCAGTAGTATAAATAGCGGGAGGTTGAATGAGCAGTTCTTC. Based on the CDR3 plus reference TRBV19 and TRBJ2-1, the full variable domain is DGGITQSPKYLFRKEGQNVTLSCEQNLNHDAMYWYRQDPGQGLRLIYYSQIVNDFQKGDIAEGYSVSREKKESFPLTVTSAQKNPTAFYLCASSINSGRLNEQFFGPGTRLTVL.

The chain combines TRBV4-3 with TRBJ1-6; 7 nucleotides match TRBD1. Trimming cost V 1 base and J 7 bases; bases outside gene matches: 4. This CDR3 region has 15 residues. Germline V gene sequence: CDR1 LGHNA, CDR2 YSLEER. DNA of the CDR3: TGCGCCAGCAGCCAAGGGACAGGAGAAAATTCACCCCTCCACTTT. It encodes CASSQGTGENSPLHF.

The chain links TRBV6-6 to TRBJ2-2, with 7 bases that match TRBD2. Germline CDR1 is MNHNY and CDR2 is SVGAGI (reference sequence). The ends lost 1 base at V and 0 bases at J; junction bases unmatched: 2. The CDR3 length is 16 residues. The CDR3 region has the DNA TGTGCCAGCAGTTACTGGGCGGGGGCGAACACCGGGGAGCTGTTTTTT. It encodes CASSYWAGANTGELFF.

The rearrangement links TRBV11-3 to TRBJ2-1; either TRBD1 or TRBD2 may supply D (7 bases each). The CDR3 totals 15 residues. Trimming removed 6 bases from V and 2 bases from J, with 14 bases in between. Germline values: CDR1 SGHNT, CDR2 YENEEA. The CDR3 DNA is TGTGCCAGCAGTTCCGGGGGGACAGCCTACAATGAGCAGTTCTTC. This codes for CASSSGGTAYNEQFF.